The T cell receptor (beta chain) described here comes from a study of blood T cell repertoires in COVID-19. On the study more broadly: Collection of acute and convalescent COVID-19 samples took place in the United States, Italy and Spain.

TCRdb's copy holds only in-frame clones and misses some; the assay was immunoSEQ multiplex PCR. The data contain about 160,000 clones, roughly 80% of them singletons. V shed 4 bases and J 2 bases; nucleotides not matched to a gene: 9. The CDR3 length is 16 residues. Germline V gene sequence: CDR1 SGHDT, CDR2 YYEEEE. The sequence derives from a man aged 18 to 29 with active or convalescent COVID-19. The rearrangement links TRBV5-6 to TRBJ2-3, with TRBD1 matching over 8 bases. Sequencing used peripheral blood. CDR3 sequence reads: CASSLGTGMVTDTQYF. The CDR3 DNA is TGTGCCAGCAGCCTAGGGACAGGAATGGTCACAGATACGCAGTATTTT.